This paragraph covers one TCR beta chain sequence. This table comes from immunoSEQ multiplex PCR, and its TCRdb copy is limited to in-frame clones, with some not included. Of approximately 100,000 clones in the sample, roughly nine tenths were seen once. This specimen comes from a study of blood T cell repertoires in COVID-19. Study context: The samples span acute and convalescent COVID-19 from the United States, Italy and Spain.

CDR3 size: 15 residues. Trimming removed 0 bases from V and 5 bases from J, with 14 bases in between. Germline CDR1 is SGHKS and CDR2 is YYEKEE (reference sequence). The sequencing input was peripheral blood. The sequence derives from a man aged 50-60 years in a cohort sampled during active COVID-19. V and J are TRBV5-5 and TRBJ2-5; D is possibly TRBD1 (6 bases). Written as DNA, the CDR3 is TGTGCCAGCAGCTTGGCCACACCAGGGGAGGAGACCCAGTACTTC. Protein: CASSLATPGEETQYF.